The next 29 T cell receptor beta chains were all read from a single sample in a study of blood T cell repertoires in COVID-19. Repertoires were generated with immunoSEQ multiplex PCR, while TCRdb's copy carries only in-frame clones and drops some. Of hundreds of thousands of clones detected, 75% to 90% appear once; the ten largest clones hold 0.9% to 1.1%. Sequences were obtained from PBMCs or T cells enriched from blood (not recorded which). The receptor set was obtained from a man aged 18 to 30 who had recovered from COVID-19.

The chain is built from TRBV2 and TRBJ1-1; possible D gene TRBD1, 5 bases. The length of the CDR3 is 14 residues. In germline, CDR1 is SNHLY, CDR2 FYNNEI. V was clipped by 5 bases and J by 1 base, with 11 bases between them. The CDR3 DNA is TGTGCCAGCAGTCTGGGGCCGGCGAACACTGAAGCTTTCTTT. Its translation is CASSLGPANTEAFF.

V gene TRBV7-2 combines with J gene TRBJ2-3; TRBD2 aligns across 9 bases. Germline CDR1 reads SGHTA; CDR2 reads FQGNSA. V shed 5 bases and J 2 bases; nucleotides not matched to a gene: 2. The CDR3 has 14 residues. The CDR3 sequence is CASSLGLATDTQYF. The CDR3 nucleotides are TGTGCCAGCAGCCTGGGACTAGCCACAGATACGCAGTATTTT. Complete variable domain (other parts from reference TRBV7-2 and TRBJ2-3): GAGVSQSPSNKVTEKGKDVELRCDPISGHTALYWYRQSLGQGLEFLIYFQGNSAPDKSGLPSDRFSAERTGGSVSTLTIQRTQQEDSAVYLCASSLGLATDTQYFGPGTRLTVL.

The CDR3 region is CASSAGGRQPQHF. The CDR3, as DNA: TGTGCCAGCAGTGCAGGGGGACGTCAGCCCCAGCATTTT. The V and J genes are TRBV28 and TRBJ1-5, with 7 bases identical to TRBD1. The CDR3 extends over 13 amino acids. Germline V gives CDR1 MDHEN, CDR2 SYDVKM. Germline trimming cut 5 bases from V and 6 bases from J; bases unmatched to any gene: 4.

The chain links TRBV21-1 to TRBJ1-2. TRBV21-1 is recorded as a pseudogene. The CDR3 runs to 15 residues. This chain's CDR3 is CASSKWGGDSTVCTF. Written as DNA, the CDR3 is TGTGCCAGCAGCAAGTGGGGAGGGGACTCCACGGTCTGCACCTTC.

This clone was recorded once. The CDR3 region is CASREGPGNTIYF. Here the CDR3 DNA reads TGTGCCTCCAGGGAAGGCCCTGGAAACACCATATATTTT. V and J are TRBV10-3 and TRBJ1-3, with D perhaps TRBD1 (5 bases). Germline CDR1 and CDR2: ENHRY and SYGVKD. V was clipped by 11 bases and J by 2 bases, with 13 bases between them. There are 13 residues in the CDR3.

The CDR3 loop is CASGGANTGELFF. The CDR3 coding sequence is TGCGCCAGCGGCGGCGCGAACACCGGGGAGCTGTTTTTT. The rearrangement joins TRBV5-1 to TRBJ2-2; D is unresolved. CDR1 SGHRS and CDR2 YFSETQ come from the germline V gene. This CDR3 spans 13 amino acids. V gave up 7 bases and J gave up 0 bases, with 7 bases separating them.

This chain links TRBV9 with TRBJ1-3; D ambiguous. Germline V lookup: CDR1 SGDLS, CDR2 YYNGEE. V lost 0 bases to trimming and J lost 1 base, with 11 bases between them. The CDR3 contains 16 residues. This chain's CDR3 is CASSVDKRGSGNTIYF. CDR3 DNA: TGTGCCAGCAGCGTAGACAAGCGGGGTTCTGGAAACACCATATATTTT.

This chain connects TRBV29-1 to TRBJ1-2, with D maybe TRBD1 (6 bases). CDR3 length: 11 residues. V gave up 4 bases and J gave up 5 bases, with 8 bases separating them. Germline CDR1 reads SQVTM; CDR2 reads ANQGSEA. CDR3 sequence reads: CSVGDNYGYTF. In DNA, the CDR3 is TGCAGCGTTGGGGACAATTATGGCTACACCTTC. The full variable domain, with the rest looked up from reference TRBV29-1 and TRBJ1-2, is SAVISQKPSRDICQRGTSLTIQCQVDSQVTMMFWYRQQPGQSLTLIATANQGSEATYESGFVIDKFPISRPNLTFSTLTVSNMSPEDSSIYLCSVGDNYGYTFGSGTRLTVV.

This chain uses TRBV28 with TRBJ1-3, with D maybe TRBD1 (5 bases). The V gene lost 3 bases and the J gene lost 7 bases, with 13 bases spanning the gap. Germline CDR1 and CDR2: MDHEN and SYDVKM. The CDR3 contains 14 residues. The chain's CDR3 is CASSFDSPSNTIYF. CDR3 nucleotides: TGTGCCAGCAGTTTTGACAGTCCGTCTAACACCATATATTTT.

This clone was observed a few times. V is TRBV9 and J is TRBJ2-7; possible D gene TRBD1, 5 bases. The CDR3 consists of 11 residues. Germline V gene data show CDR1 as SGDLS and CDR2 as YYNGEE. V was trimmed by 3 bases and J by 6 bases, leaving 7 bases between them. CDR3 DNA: TGTGCCAGCAGCGAGGGGCGCGAGCAGTACTTC. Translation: CASSEGREQYF. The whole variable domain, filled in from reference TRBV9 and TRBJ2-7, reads DSGVTQTPKHLITATGQRVTLRCSPRSGDLSVYWYQQSLDQGLQFLIQYYNGEERAKGNILERFSAQQFPDLHSELNLSSLELGDSALYFCASSEGREQYFGPGTRLTVT.

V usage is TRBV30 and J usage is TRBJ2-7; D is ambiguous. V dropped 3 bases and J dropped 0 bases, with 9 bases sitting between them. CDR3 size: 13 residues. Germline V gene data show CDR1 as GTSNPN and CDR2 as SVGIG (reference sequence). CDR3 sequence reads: CAWRTRFSYEQYF. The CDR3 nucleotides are TGTGCCTGGAGGACACGTTTCTCCTACGAGCAGTACTTC.

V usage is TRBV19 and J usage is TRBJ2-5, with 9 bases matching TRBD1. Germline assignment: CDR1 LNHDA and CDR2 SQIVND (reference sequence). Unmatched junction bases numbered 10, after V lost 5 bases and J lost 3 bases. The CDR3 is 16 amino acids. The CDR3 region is CASSSWTGAGEETQYF. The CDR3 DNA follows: TGTGCCAGTAGTTCCTGGACAGGGGCGGGCGAAGAGACCCAGTACTTC.

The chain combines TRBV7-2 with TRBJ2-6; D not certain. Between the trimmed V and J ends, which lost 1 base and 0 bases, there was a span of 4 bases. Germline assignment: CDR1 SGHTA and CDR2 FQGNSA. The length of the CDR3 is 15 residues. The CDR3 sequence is CASSLDHSGANVLTF. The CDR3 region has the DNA TGTGCCAGCAGCTTAGATCACTCTGGGGCCAACGTCCTGACTTTC.

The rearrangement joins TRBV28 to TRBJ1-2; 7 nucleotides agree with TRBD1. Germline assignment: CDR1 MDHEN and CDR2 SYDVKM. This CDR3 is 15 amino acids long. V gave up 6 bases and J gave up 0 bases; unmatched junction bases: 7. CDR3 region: CASRRQGRPNYGYTF. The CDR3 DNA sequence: TGTGCCAGCAGACGACAGGGCCGGCCTAACTATGGCTACACCTTC.

The CDR3 protein is CAKQRQLANTGELFF. The CDR3 DNA reads TGTGCAAAGCAGAGACAGCTCGCGAACACCGGGGAGCTGTTTTTT. V and J are TRBV25-1 and TRBJ2-2; D might be TRBD1 (5 bases). Germline CDR1 MGHDK, CDR2 SYGVNS. CDR3 length equals 15 residues.

CDR3 sequence (DNA): TGTGCCATCAGTGATTTTGAGGACAGGGATGGCTACACCTTC. Translated, it gives CAISDFEDRDGYTF. The V and J genes are TRBV10-3 and TRBJ1-2; 8 bases agree with TRBD1. The CDR3 consists of 14 residues. CDR1 and CDR2 (germline): ENHRY, SYGVKD. V lost 3 bases, J lost 6 bases, and 6 bases stayed unmatched.

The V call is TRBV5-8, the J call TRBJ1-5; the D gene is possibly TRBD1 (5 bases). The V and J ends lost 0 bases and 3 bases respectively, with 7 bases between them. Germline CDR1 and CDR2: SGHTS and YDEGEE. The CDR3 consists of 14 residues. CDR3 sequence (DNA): TGTGCCAGCAGCTTGGAACAGGTCAATCAGCCCCAGCATTTT. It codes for CASSLEQVNQPQHF. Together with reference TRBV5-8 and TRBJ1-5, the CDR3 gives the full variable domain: EAGVTQSPTHLIKTRGQQATLRCSPISGHTSVYWYQQALGLGLQFLLWYDEGEERNRGNFPPRFSGRQFPNYSSELNVNALELEDSALYLCASSLEQVNQPQHFGDGTRLSIL.

This CDR3 reads CASSIAAGSPREQYF. CDR3 sequence (DNA): TGTGCCAGTAGTATAGCGGCAGGTTCCCCTCGGGAGCAGTACTTC. The V and J genes are TRBV19 and TRBJ2-7; D is undetermined. Trimming left V 1 base short and J 7 bases short, with 17 bases between. Germline V gives CDR1 LNHDA, CDR2 SQIVND (reference sequence). This CDR3 comprises 15 residues.

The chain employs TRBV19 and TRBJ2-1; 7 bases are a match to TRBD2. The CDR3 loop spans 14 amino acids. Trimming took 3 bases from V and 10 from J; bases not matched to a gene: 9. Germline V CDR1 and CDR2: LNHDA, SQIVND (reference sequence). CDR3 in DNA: TGTGCCAGTAGTATTGGGACTAACTTCGGGGAGCAGTTCTTC. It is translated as CASSIGTNFGEQFF.

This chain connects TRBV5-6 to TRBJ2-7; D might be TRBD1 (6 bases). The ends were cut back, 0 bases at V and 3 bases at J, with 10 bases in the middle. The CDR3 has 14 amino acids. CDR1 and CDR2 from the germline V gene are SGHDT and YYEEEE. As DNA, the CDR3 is TGTGCCAGCAGCTTGGACAGGGCCTTCTACGAGCAGTACTTC. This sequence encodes CASSLDRAFYEQYF. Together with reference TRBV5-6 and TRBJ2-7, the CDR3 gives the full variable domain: DAGVTQSPTHLIKTRGQQVTLRCSPKSGHDTVSWYQQALGQGPQFIFQYYEEEERQRGNFPDRFSGHQFPNYSSELNVNALLLGDSALYLCASSLDRAFYEQYFGPGTRLTVT.

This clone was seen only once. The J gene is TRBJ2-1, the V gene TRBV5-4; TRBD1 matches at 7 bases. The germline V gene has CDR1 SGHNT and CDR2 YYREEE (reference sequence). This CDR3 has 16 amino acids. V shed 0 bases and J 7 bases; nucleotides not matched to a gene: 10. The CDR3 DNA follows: TGTGCCAGCAGCTTGGATGTGGGGGTCAGGGGGAATGAGCAGTTCTTC. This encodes CASSLDVGVRGNEQFF. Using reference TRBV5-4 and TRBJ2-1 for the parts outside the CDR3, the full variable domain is ETGVTQSPTHLIKTRGQQVTLRCSSQSGHNTVSWYQQALGQGPQFIFQYYREEENGRGNFPPRFSGLQFPNYSSELNVNALELDDSALYLCASSLDVGVRGNEQFFGPGTRLTVL.

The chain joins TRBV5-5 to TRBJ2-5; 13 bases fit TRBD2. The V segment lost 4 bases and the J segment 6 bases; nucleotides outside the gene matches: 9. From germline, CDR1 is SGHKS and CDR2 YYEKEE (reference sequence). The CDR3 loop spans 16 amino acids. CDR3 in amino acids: CASSKGLAGEGKTQYF. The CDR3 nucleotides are TGTGCCAGCAGCAAAGGACTAGCGGGAGAGGGAAAGACCCAGTACTTC.

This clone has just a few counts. The CDR3 DNA reads TGTGCAGAACAGGGGTGGGCTAATGAAAAACTGTTTTTT. Protein: CAEQGWANEKLFF. The gene calls are TRBV6-5 and TRBJ1-4; 7 positions match TRBD1. The CDR3 is 13 amino acids. Germline loops: CDR1 MNHEY, CDR2 SVGAGI.

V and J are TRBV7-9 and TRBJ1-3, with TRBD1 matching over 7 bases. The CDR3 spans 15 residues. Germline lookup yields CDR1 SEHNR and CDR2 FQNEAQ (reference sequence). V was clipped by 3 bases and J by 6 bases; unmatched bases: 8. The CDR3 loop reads CASSFPGTASNTIYF. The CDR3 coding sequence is TGTGCCAGCAGCTTTCCCGGGACAGCCTCAAACACCATATATTTT.

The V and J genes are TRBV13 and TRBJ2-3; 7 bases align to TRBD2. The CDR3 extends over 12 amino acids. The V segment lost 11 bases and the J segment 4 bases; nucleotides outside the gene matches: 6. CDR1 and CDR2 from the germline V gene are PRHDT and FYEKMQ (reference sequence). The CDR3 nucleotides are TGTGCCCAGCGGGGTAGCGCAGATACGCAGTATTTT. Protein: CAQRGSADTQYF.

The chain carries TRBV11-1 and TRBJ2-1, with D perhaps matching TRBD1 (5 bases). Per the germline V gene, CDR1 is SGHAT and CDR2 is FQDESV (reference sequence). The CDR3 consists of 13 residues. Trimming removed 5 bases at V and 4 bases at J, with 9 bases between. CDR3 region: CASSGARYNEQFF. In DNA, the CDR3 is TGTGCCAGCAGCGGGGCCAGATACAATGAGCAGTTCTTC.

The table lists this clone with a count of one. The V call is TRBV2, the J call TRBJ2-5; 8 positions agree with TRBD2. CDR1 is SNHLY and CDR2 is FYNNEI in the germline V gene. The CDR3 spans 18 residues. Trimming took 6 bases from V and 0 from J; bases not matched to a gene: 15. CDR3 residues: CASRRRSFRGGYQETQYF. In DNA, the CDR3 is TGTGCCAGCAGGCGCAGGTCCTTTCGGGGGGGGTACCAAGAGACCCAGTACTTC.

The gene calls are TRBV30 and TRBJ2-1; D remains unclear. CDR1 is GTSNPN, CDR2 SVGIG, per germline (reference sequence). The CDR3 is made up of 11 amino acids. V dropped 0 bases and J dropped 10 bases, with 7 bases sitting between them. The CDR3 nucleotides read TGTGCCTGGAGTGTACAGACAGAGCAGTTCTTC. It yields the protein CAWSVQTEQFF.

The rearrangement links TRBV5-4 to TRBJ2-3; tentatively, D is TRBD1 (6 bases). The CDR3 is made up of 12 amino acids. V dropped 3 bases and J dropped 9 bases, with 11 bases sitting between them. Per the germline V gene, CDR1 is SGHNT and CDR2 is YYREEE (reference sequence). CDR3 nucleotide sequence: TGTGCCAGCAGCTCCACAGGGTTCACGCAGTATTTT. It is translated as CASSSTGFTQYF.